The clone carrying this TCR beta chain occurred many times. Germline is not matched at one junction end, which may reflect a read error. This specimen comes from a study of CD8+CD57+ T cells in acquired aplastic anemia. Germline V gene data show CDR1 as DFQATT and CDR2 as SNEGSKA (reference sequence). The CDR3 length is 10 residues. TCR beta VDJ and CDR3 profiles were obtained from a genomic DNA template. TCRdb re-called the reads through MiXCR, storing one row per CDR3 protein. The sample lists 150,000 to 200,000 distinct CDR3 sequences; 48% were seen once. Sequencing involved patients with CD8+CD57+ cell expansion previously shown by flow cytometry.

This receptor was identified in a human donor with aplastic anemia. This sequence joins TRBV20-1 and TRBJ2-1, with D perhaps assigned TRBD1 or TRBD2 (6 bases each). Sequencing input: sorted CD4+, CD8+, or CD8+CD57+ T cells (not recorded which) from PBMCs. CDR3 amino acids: CRGEYNEQFF. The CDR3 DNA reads TGTAGGGGGGAGTACAATGAGCAGTTCTTC.